Following are 17 T cell receptor beta chains from one sample sequenced in a study of blood T cell repertoires in COVID-19. Data came from immunoSEQ multiplex PCR; TCRdb stores just in-frame clones and leaves some out. The sample yields some 50,000 clones, about 83% seen once. Input material: peripheral blood. All receptors derive from a man aged 50 to 60 with acute or convalescent COVID-19.

The chain links TRBV5-6 to TRBJ2-2; tentative D call: TRBD1 (6 bases). This CDR3 is 16 amino acids long. CDR1 SGHDT and CDR2 YYEEEE come from the germline V gene. The V end lost 4 bases, the J end lost 7 bases, and 20 bases lay between the germline ends. CDR3 region: CASSATGKSGVGELFF. DNA of the CDR3: TGTGCCAGCAGCGCAACAGGGAAATCAGGTGTCGGGGAGCTGTTTTTT.

This chain links TRBV30 with TRBJ2-3; TRBD1 agrees at 8 bases. The V and J ends lost 4 bases and 7 bases, in that order; junction bases with no gene match: 10. The CDR3 is 14 amino acids. Germline loops: CDR1 GTSNPN, CDR2 SVGIG (reference sequence). The CDR3 protein is CAWTRQGMINTQYF. The CDR3 coding sequence is TGTGCCTGGACCCGACAGGGGATGATAAATACGCAGTATTTT. Full variable domain (missing parts from reference TRBV30 and TRBJ2-3): SQTIHQWPATLVQPVGSPLSLECTVEGTSNPNLYWYRQAAGRGLQLLFYSVGIGQISSEVPQNLSASRPQDRQFILSSKKLLLSDSGFYLCAWTRQGMINTQYFGPGTRLTVL.

The chain links TRBV7-6 to TRBJ2-7, with TRBD2 identical over 10 bases. V gave up 5 bases and J gave up 4 bases; unmatched junction bases: 8. There are 15 residues in the CDR3. CDR1 is SGHVS and CDR2 is FNYEAQ in the germline V gene. The CDR3 sequence: CASSPSGTSEYEQYF. The CDR3 coding sequence is TGTGCCAGCAGCCCCTCCGGGACTAGCGAATACGAGCAGTACTTC.

The chain employs TRBV11-1 and TRBJ2-2; TRBD1 might be the D (6 bases). Trimming cost V 1 base and J 4 bases, with 10 bases left between them. The CDR3 loop spans 15 amino acids. Germline CDR1 reads SGHAT; CDR2 reads FQDESV (reference sequence). The CDR3 DNA reads as TGTGCCAGCAGCTTAGGGCAGGGGAGCACCGGGGAGCTGTTTTTT. This translates into CASSLGQGSTGELFF.

This chain uses TRBV6-2 or TRBV6-3 with TRBJ2-4; a weak D match, TRBD2 (5 bases). CDR1 and CDR2 (germline): MNHEY, SVGEGT. CDR3 length equals 12 residues. V lost 5 bases and J 13 bases, leaving 15 bases between the germline ends. The CDR3 sequence is CASSDNRGLQYF. The CDR3 DNA follows: TGTGCCAGCAGTGATAACCGGGGTCTCCAGTACTTC.

The J gene is TRBJ2-2, the V gene TRBV28; D is possibly TRBD2 (5 bases). V lost 6 bases to trimming and J lost 7 bases, with 18 bases between them. The CDR3 has 15 residues. Germline values: CDR1 MDHEN, CDR2 SYDVKM. The CDR3 region has the DNA TGTGCCAGCAGCTGGGTGGGAGTGGCAGACGGGGAGCTGTTTTTT. The encoded protein is CASSWVGVADGELFF.

The chain joins TRBV11-3 to TRBJ1-2; 7 nucleotides line up with TRBD1. Germline CDR1 reads SGHNT; CDR2 reads YENEEA. Trimming took 0 bases from V and 5 from J; bases not matched to a gene: 3. The CDR3 consists of 14 residues. CDR3 loop: CASSLERQGYGYTF. CDR3 DNA sequence: TGTGCCAGCAGCTTAGAAAGACAGGGATATGGCTACACCTTC. The full variable domain, its missing parts supplied by reference TRBV11-3 and TRBJ1-2, is EAGVVQSPRYKIIEKKQPVAFWCNPISGHNTLYWYLQNLGQGPELLIRYENEEAVDDSQLPKDRFSAERLKGVDSTLKIQPAELGDSAVYLCASSLERQGYGYTFGSGTRLTVV.

The chain uses TRBV3-1 (or the pseudogene TRBV3-2) and TRBJ2-3; D gene ambiguous. The CDR3 loop spans 16 amino acids. The V gene lost 1 base and the J gene lost 0 bases, with 11 bases spanning the gap. CDR1 LGHDT and CDR2 YNNKEL come from the germline V gene (reference sequence). CDR3: CASSQGNSRSTDTQYF. DNA for the CDR3: TGTGCCAGCAGCCAAGGCAACTCCCGAAGCACAGATACGCAGTATTTT.

The chain carries TRBV6-5 and TRBJ1-3; 7 bases agree with TRBD1. Germline V gives CDR1 MNHEY, CDR2 SVGAGI. V trimming: 6 bases; J trimming: 2 bases; junction bases outside the gene matches: 7. CDR3 length equals 15 residues. In nucleotides, the CDR3 is TGTGCCAGCAGGGAGGGACAGACCGCTGGAAACACCATATATTTT. Translating it yields CASREGQTAGNTIYF.

The chain recombines TRBV12-3 or TRBV12-4 with TRBJ1-2; 7 nucleotides match TRBD1. V was pared by 6 bases and J by 12 bases, with 7 bases of the junction left unmatched. The length of the CDR3 is 11 residues. The DNA of the CDR3 is TGTGCCAGCAGCCGACAGGGCGAAAACACCTTC. This gives the protein CASSRQGENTF.

The genes are TRBV19 and TRBJ2-1, with TRBD2 identical over 7 bases. CDR1 is LNHDA and CDR2 is SQIVND in the germline V gene (reference sequence). This CDR3 is 15 amino acids long. Trimming cost V 3 bases and J 3 bases; bases outside gene matches: 5. CDR3 region: CASSMGPGGYNEQFF. The CDR3 bases are TGTGCCAGTAGTATGGGTCCGGGGGGCTACAATGAGCAGTTCTTC.

J is TRBJ1-6 and V is TRBV4-1; no firm D call. The CDR3 has 18 residues. Between the trimmed V and J ends, which lost 0 bases and 7 bases, there was a span of 19 bases. Germline V gives CDR1 MGHRA, CDR2 YSYEKL. The DNA of the CDR3 is TGCGCCAGCAGCCAAGATTCAATGAGGATACTTGGAAATTCACCCCTCCACTTT. Protein product: CASSQDSMRILGNSPLHF.

The gene calls are TRBV27 and TRBJ2-2; 10 bases match TRBD1. The V gene's germline CDR1 is MNHEY and CDR2 SMNVEV (reference sequence). V dropped 5 bases and J dropped 5; count of bases not matched to a gene: 8. There are 16 residues in the CDR3. CDR3 residues: CASSPRTGGWTGELFF. CDR3 nucleotides: TGTGCCAGCAGTCCAAGGACAGGGGGATGGACCGGGGAGCTGTTTTTT.

The chain is built from TRBV9 and TRBJ1-1; D is possibly TRBD1 (5 bases). Deletions cut 4 bases from V and 5 bases from J, with 12 bases between. Germline CDR1 and CDR2: SGDLS and YYNGEE. This CDR3 comprises 13 residues. CDR3 DNA sequence: TGTGCCAGCAGCCTGCAGGGTAAGACTGAAGCTTTCTTT. It encodes CASSLQGKTEAFF.

CDR3 amino acids: CASSLRAGHGYTF. As DNA, the CDR3 is TGTGCCAGCAGCTTGCGGGCAGGGCATGGCTACACCTTC. This sequence joins TRBV5-5 and TRBJ1-2, with D possibly matching TRBD1 (5 bases). Germline CDR1 is SGHKS and CDR2 is YYEKEE (reference sequence). The CDR3 totals 13 residues. The V and J ends lost 1 base and 6 bases respectively, with 10 bases between them.

The chain has TRBV30 and TRBJ1-1; possibly TRBD1 for D (6 bases). V shed 4 bases and J shed 6 bases, with 18 bases lying between them. The CDR3 consists of 14 residues. Germline CDR1 reads GTSNPN; CDR2 reads SVGIG (reference sequence). The CDR3 spells CAWIRGSWSSEAFF. The CDR3 bases are TGTGCCTGGATAAGGGGGAGCTGGTCTTCTGAAGCTTTCTTT.

The CDR3 sequence is CASTNNRQGAKDTQYF. For the CDR3, the DNA is TGCGCCAGCACCAACAATAGACAGGGGGCAAAAGATACGCAGTATTTT. This chain uses TRBV10-1 with TRBJ2-3, with TRBD1 matching over 10 bases. Germline lookup yields CDR1 WNHNN and CDR2 SYGVQD (reference sequence). The CDR3 has 16 residues. The V and J ends lost 7 bases and 5 bases, in that order; junction bases with no gene match: 12.